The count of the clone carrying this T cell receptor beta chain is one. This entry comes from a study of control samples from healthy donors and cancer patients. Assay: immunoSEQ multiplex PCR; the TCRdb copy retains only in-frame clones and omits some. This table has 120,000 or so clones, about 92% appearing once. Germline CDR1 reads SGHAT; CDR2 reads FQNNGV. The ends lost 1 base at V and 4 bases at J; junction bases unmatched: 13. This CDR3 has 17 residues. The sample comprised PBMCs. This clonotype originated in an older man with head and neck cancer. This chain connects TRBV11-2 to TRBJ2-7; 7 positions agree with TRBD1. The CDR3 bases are TGTGCCAGCAGCTTAGGCGCTAACAGGGGTCTTAGGTACGAGCAGTACTTC. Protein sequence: CASSLGANRGLRYEQYF.